This TCR beta chain was obtained from a study of T cell repertoires in cytomegalovirus infection. For the study at large: Signatures in public TCR beta sequences pointed to both CMV infection and matching HLA type. Study outcomes and limitations: Accumulated public TCR beta family frequency recognized individuals carrying CMV together with the relevant HLA. The study found HLA-C-restricted CMV-specific TCR beta clonotypes dominating the ex vivo response.

TCRdb processed the reads anew with MiXCR; each CDR3 protein has one entry. The sample lists 200,000 to 250,000 distinct CDR3 sequences; 20% to 25% were seen once. Trimming cost V 4 bases and J 3 bases, with 7 bases left between them. CDR3 length: 12 amino acids. Per the germline V gene, CDR1 is SGHDN and CDR2 is FVKESK. A remark on this clonotype: Its antigen is as yet unknown. A much larger clone differs from this one at a single base, so this may be a read error.

The chain combines TRBV14 with TRBJ2-7; no definite D call. This TCR came from a human donor in good health (CMV status not recorded). Some clones in this sample may be carry-over from other donors' samples. Sequenced input: CD8+ T cells from PBMCs. CDR3 sequence (DNA): TGTGCCAGCAGCCCGGTCGGCTACGAGCAGTACTTC. As protein: CASSPVGYEQYF.